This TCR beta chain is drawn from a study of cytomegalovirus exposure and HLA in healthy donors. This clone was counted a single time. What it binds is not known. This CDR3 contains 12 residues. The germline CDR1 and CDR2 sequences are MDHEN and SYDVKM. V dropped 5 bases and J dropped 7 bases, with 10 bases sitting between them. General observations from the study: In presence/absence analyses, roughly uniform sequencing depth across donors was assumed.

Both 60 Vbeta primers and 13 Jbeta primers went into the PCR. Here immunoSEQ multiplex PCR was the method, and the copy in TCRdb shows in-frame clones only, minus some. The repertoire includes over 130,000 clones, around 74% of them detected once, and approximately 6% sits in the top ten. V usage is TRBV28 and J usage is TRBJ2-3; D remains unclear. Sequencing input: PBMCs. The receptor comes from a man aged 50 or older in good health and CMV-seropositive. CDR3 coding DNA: TGTGCCAGCAGTCTCTTGAGGAATACGCAGTATTTT. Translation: CASSLLRNTQYF.